This is a list of T cell receptor beta chains from one sample in a study of blood T cell repertoires in COVID-19. Sequenced by immunoSEQ multiplex PCR; TCRdb stores in-frame clones only, minus some. The repertoire consists of approximately 160,000 clones, with about 86% occurring once and the leading ten covering around 7%. Material: PBMCs or T cells enriched from blood (not recorded which). Every receptor here comes from a man aged 50-60 years who had recovered from COVID-19. CDR3s leave out the opening cysteine and the closing phenylalanine or tryptophan. Fields, in order: J gene, V gene, clone size, CDR3 protein. The size of a clone is reported for some rows only, either as once, few or many, or as a class for expanded clones.

>TRBJ2-7|TRBV11-2|-
ASSLGSIGQGARYEQY
>TRBJ1-5|TRBV2|-
ASSGQTGQPQH
>TRBJ1-5|TRBV19|-
ASSRGEGQDSFWPQH
>TRBJ2-1|TRBV3-1/TRBV3-2|-
ASSPGTSGAYNEQF
>TRBJ2-5|TRBV6-2/TRBV6-3|-
ASSGQGARRETQY
>TRBJ1-6|TRBV6-5|-
ASSRQGSPLH
>TRBJ2-1|TRBV7-8|-
ASSRSGTSGVYNEQF
>TRBJ2-1|TRBV19|once
ASRPTGNNEQF
>TRBJ1-3|TRBV3-1/TRBV3-2|-
ASSLVRGNTIY
>TRBJ2-2|TRBV19|-
ASSRNPTSANTGELF
>TRBJ1-1|TRBV9|-
ASSVGGTILF
>TRBJ1-2|TRBV29-1|-
SVEGQRGYT
>TRBJ1-4|TRBV20-1|-
SAWNSEKLF
>TRBJ1-2|TRBV7-8|-
ASSLVGTHANYGYT
>TRBJ2-6|TRBV18|-
ASSPGTGVLSSGANVLT
>TRBJ2-7|TRBV28|-
ASSFRQGRDEQY
>TRBJ1-2|TRBV2|-
ASSELSGGGYGYT
>TRBJ2-5|TRBV7-9|-
ASSLVIGSRETQY